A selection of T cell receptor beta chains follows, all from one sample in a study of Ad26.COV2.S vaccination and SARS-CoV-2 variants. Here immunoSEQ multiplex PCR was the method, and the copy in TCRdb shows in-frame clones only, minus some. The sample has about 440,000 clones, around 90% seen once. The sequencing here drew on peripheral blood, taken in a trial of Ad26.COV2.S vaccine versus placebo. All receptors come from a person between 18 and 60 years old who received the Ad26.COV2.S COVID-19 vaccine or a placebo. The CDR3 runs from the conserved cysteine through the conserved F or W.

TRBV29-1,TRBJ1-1,CSVVSGRANTEAFF
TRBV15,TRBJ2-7,CATSRFRSGLLYEQYF
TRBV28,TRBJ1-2,CASSAGQSLNYGYTF
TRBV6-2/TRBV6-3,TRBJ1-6,CASSYQGPGSPLHF
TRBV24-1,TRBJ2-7,CATSDLPGSEQYF
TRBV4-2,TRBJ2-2,CASSQDQRAGVEAGELFF
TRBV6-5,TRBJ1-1,CASSYSSLMNTEAFF
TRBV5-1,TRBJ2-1,CASSLLGRWDEQFF
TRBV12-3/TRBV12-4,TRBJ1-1,CASSQIRGTEAFF
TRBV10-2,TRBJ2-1,CASSESNNEQFF
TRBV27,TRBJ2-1,CASSRDRGSDEQFF
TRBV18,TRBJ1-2,CASSPREGSYGYTF
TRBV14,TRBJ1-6,CASSQGQGLSTLHF
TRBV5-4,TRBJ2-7,CASSIYPDYEQYF
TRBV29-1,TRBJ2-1,CSVGTSGYNEQFF
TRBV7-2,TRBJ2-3,CASSLRGRTDTQYF
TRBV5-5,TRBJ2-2,CASSLEGNTGELFF
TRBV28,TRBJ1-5,CASSFSGSNQPQHF
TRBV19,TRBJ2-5,CASRNLRDFQETQYF
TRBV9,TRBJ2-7,CASSVGTGATYEQYF
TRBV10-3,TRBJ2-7,CAISEGLAREQYF
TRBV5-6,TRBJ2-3,CASSLDFGSTDTQYF
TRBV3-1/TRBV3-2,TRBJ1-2,CASSQDWAGYTF